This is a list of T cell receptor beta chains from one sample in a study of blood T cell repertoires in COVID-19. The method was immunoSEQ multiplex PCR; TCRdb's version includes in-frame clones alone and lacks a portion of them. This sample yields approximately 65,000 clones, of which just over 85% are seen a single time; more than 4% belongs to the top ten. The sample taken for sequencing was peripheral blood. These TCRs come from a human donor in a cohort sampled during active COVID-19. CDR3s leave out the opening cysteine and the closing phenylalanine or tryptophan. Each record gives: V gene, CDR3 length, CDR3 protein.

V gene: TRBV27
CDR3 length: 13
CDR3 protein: ASSASTGGSQPQH

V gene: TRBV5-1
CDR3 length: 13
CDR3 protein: ASSLAATGNEKLF

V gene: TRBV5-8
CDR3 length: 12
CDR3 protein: ASSLDRGLYEQY

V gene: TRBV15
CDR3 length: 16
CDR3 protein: ATSRASRTGSNTGELF

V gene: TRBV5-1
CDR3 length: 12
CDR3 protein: ASSWDSNNEKLF

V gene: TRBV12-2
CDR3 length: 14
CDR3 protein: ASRYPSGRSYNEQF

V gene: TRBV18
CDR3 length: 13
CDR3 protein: ASSLTSGGQDTQY

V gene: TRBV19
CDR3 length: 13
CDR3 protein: ASHSLAGGVNEQF

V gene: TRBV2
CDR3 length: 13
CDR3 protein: ASRATGLAVNEQF

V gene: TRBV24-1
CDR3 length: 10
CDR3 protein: ATSTGGVGYT

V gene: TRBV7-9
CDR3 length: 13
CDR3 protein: ASSPHQHDFYEQY

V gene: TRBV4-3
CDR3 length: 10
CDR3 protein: ASSQDYYGYT

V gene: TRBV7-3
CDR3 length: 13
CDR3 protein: ASSSHLSSYNEQF

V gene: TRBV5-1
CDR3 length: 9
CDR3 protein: ASSFEETSS

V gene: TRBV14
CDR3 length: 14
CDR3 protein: ASSQGTARSSSPLH

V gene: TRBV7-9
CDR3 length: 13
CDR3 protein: ASSLDRGLFEKLF

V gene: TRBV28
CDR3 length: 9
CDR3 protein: ASYSNQPQH

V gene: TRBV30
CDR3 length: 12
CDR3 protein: AWSGGSQRGPQH

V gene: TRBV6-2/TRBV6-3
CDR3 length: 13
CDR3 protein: ASSYSERGEETQY

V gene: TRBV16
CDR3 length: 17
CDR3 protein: ASSQSTGTVFHSNQPQH

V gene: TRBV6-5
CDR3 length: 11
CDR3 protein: ASSPYTGNTIY

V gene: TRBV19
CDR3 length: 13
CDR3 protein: ASSIRRVRQETQY

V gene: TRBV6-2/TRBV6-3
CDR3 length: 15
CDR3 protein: ASSPGQGRTNTGELF

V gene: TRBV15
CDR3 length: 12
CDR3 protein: ATSRGGQGDTIY

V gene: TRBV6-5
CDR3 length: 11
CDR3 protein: ASSTQGNQPQH

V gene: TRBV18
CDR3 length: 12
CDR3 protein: ASSQGPAVETQY

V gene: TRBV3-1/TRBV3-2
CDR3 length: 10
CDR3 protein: ASSLGTGTQY

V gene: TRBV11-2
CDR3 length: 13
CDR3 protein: ASSPGGIRNTEAF

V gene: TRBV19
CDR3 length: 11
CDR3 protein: ASSSRDRGKAF

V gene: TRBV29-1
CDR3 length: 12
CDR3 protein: SVDSGTGFFEQY

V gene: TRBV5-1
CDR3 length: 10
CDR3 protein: ASSLEPGTQY